What follows are 20 T cell receptor beta chains derived from one specimen sequenced in a study of relationships among human T cell subsets. The T cell receptor alpha and beta CDR3 regions were amplified from mRNA by semiquantitative ARM-PCR. Tagged nested gene-specific primers were used first, then communal superprimers amplified exponentially. Using its own MiXCR run on the multiplex PCR reads, TCRdb lists one record per CDR3 protein. Among about 7,400 distinct CDR3 sequences listed, almost 70% were seen once. Anti-CD45RA microbeads isolated naive and transitional T cells from pooled CD4+ and CD8+ cells. The sequenced sample consisted of naive and transitional (CD45RA+) T cells sorted from blood. These receptors all come from a man aged 35 to 55 in good health.

The chain carries TRBV5-1 and TRBJ2-7, with TRBD2 identical over 11 bases. The CDR3 is 15 residues long. V was clipped by 4 bases and J by 2 bases; unmatched bases: 5. Per germline, CDR1 SGHRS and CDR2 YFSETQ. CDR3 coding DNA: TGCGCCAGCAGCCCTTCGACTAGCGGGACCTACGAGCAGTACTTC. This translates into CASSPSTSGTYEQYF.

The rearrangement uses TRBV18 and TRBJ1-3; no definite D call. V gave up 1 base and J gave up 4 bases, with 14 bases separating them. Germline CDR1 is KGHSH and CDR2 is LQKENI. CDR3 length: 16 amino acids. The CDR3 DNA sequence: TGTGCCAGCTCACCACGTACCGTGGTTGCCGGAAACACCATATATTTT. It codes for CASSPRTVVAGNTIYF.

This clonotype was seen more than once but under ten times. The chain employs TRBV11-2 and TRBJ2-7; D is perhaps TRBD2 (5 bases). The CDR3 has 14 residues. The germline V gene has CDR1 SGHAT and CDR2 FQNNGV. The germline V and J ends were trimmed by 1 base and 4 bases, with 11 bases remaining between them. The CDR3 loop is CASSLAGGLYEQYF. CDR3 nucleotides: TGTGCCAGCAGCTTAGCCGGAGGTCTATACGAGCAGTACTTC.

The CDR3 nucleotides read TGCAGTGCTAGAGATCATGGCGGGGGGGCGAACCAAGAGACCCAGTACTTC. This sequence encodes CSARDHGGGANQETQYF. The V gene is TRBV20-1, the J gene TRBJ2-5; TRBD2 matches 9 bases. The CDR3 is made up of 17 amino acids. After removal of 0 bases from V and 0 bases from J, the junction contained 8 bases not matched to a gene. The V gene's germline CDR1 is DFQATT and CDR2 SNEGSKA (reference sequence).

This clonotype was seen just once. Compared with germline, one end of the junction differs, possibly owing to a read error. The chain employs TRBV29-1 and TRBJ2-7, with D perhaps TRBD1 (7 bases). Per the germline V gene, CDR1 is SQVTM and CDR2 is ANQGSEA. The CDR3 covers 13 residues. For the CDR3, the DNA is TGCAGCGTTGAACTTGCAGGGGGGAACGAGCGGTACTTC. Translation: CSVELAGGNERYF.

CDR3 loop: CASSQGLSYEQYF. The CDR3 DNA follows: TGCGCCAGCAGCCAAGGTCTATCCTACGAGCAGTACTTC. The chain combines TRBV4-1 with TRBJ2-7; unclear D gene. Germline V CDR1 and CDR2: MGHRA, YSYEKL. V was trimmed by 1 base and J by 1 base, leaving 5 bases between them. This CDR3 spans 13 amino acids.

J is TRBJ2-1 and V is TRBV15; D is ambiguous. Germline values: CDR1 LNHNV, CDR2 YYDKDF (reference sequence). V was clipped by 0 bases and J by 7 bases, with 10 bases between them. The CDR3 runs to 14 residues. CDR3 nucleotides: TGTGCCACCAGCAGAGATAGGTATCAGAATGAGCAGTTCTTC. Encoded protein: CATSRDRYQNEQFF.

V and J are TRBV5-1 and TRBJ2-7, with 7 bases matching TRBD1. The length of the CDR3 is 15 residues. Germline CDR1 SGHRS, CDR2 YFSETQ. Trimming cost V 1 base and J 0 bases; bases outside gene matches: 4. CDR3 nucleotide sequence: TGCGCCAGCAGCTTGACCGGACAGGTCTCCTACGAGCAGTACTTC. Translation: CASSLTGQVSYEQYF.

V is TRBV6-5 and J is TRBJ1-3; D ambiguous. V dropped 7 bases and J dropped 0 bases, with 4 bases sitting between them. Germline V gene lookup returns CDR1 MNHEY and CDR2 SVGAGI. The CDR3 has 12 residues. CDR3 loop: CASTGSGNTIYF. In nucleotides, the CDR3 is TGTGCCAGCACGGGCTCTGGAAACACCATATATTTT.

This clonotype has just a few counts. The V gene is TRBV7-3, the J gene TRBJ2-3, with D hard to call. CDR3 length: 15 amino acids. Germline values: CDR1 SGHTA, CDR2 FQGTGA. V dropped 0 bases and J dropped 2 bases, with 9 bases sitting between them. The CDR3 coding sequence is TGTGCCAGCAGCTTAACCATTGCGGACACAGATACGCAGTATTTT. Its translation is CASSLTIADTDTQYF. The full variable domain, its missing parts supplied by reference TRBV7-3 and TRBJ2-3, is GAGVSQTPSNKVTEKGKYVELRCDPISGHTALYWYRQSLGQGPEFLIYFQGTGAADDSGLPNDRFFAVRPEGSVSTLKIQRTERGDSAVYLCASSLTIADTDTQYFGPGTRLTVL.

The CDR3: CAWSITGNEQFF. The DNA of the CDR3 is TGTGCCTGGAGTATCACGGGGAATGAGCAGTTCTTC. The chain uses TRBV30 and TRBJ2-1; D may be TRBD2 (5 bases). Trimming took 2 bases from V and 7 from J, leaving 9 bases between them. The CDR3 loop spans 12 amino acids. Germline-derived CDR1 and CDR2 are GTSNPN and SVGIG (reference sequence). Full variable domain (rest looked up from reference TRBV30 and TRBJ2-1): SQTIHQWPATLVQPVGSPLSLECTVEGTSNPNLYWYRQAAGRGLQLLFYSVGIGQISSEVPQNLSASRPQDRQFILSSKKLLLSDSGFYLCAWSITGNEQFFGPGTRLTVL.

This clonotype has a handful of counts. The rearrangement joins TRBV12-3 or TRBV12-4 to TRBJ2-1, with TRBD1 matching over 9 bases. This CDR3 contains 14 residues. The junction had 7 bases not matched to a gene; V was cut back by 5 bases and J by 8 bases. In nucleotides, the CDR3 is TGTGCCAGCAGTCCCCGGGACAGGGTACATGAGCAGTTCTTC. Protein product: CASSPRDRVHEQFF.

The chain recombines TRBV11-2 with TRBJ1-2; maybe TRBD1 (5 bases). This CDR3 has 14 amino acids. Trimming shortened V by 6 bases and J by 8 bases, and 19 bases separated the two germline ends. Germline CDR1 SGHAT, CDR2 FQNNGV. CDR3 region: CASRSPGRKEGYTF. Written as DNA, the CDR3 is TGTGCCAGCAGGTCCCCGGGGCGAAAGGAGGGCTACACCTTC. Using reference TRBV11-2 and TRBJ1-2 for the parts outside the CDR3, the full variable domain is EAGVAQSPRYKIIEKRQSVAFWCNPISGHATLYWYQQILGQGPKLLIQFQNNGVVDDSQLPKDRFSAERLKGVDSTLKIQPAKLEDSAVYLCASRSPGRKEGYTFGSGTRLTVV.

This clonotype appeared a few times. V gene TRBV11-1 combines with J gene TRBJ2-7; no clear D. Germline CDR1 and CDR2: SGHAT and FQDESV (reference sequence). V shed 5 bases and J shed 1 base, with 9 bases lying between them. The CDR3 has 13 amino acids. CDR3 nucleotides: TGTGCCAGCAGCACCCGACTGTCCTACGAGCAGTACTTC. This gives the protein CASSTRLSYEQYF.

This clonotype was detected only once. The V and J genes are TRBV28 and TRBJ2-1; unclear D gene. Germline-derived CDR1 and CDR2 are MDHEN and SYDVKM. The V end was cut by 2 bases, the J end by 11 bases, with 13 bases between. The CDR3 totals 13 residues. CDR3 sequence reads: CASSLELSLQQFF. The CDR3 DNA is TGTGCCAGCAGTTTAGAACTCTCGTTACAGCAGTTCTTC. The variable domain in full, with the rest retrieved from reference TRBV28 and TRBJ2-1, is DVKVTQSSRYLVKRTGEKVFLECVQDMDHENMFWYRQDPGLGLRLIYFSYDVKMKEKGDIPEGYSVSREKKERFSLILESASTNQTSMYLCASSLELSLQQFFGPGTRLTVL.

The rearrangement uses TRBV27 and TRBJ2-2; no clear D gene. The CDR3 runs to 18 residues. V was cut by 5 bases and J by 8 bases, with 27 bases left in between. The germline CDR1 and CDR2 sequences are MNHEY and SMNVEV (reference sequence). The CDR3 sequence is CASSHSSVEVWLGGELFF. Written as DNA, the CDR3 is TGTGCCAGCAGTCACTCCTCGGTGGAAGTCTGGTTGGGGGGGGAGCTGTTTTTT.

The CDR3 bases are TGTGCCAGCAGCCAAGCTAGCAGCGATGAGCAGTTCTTC. Encoded protein: CASSQASSDEQFF. The chain joins TRBV14 to TRBJ2-1, with D possibly TRBD2 on 5 matching bases. Trimming left V 1 base short and J 8 bases short, with 9 bases between. Germline CDR1 reads SGHDN; CDR2 reads FVKESK. The CDR3 covers 13 residues. The full variable domain, with the rest looked up from reference TRBV14 and TRBJ2-1, is EAGVTQFPSHSVIEKGQTVTLRCDPISGHDNLYWYRRVMGKEIKFLLHFVKESKQDESGMPNNRFLAERTGGTYSTLKVQPAELEDSGVYFCASSQASSDEQFFGPGTRLTVL.

The genes are TRBV11-3 and TRBJ2-3, with 7 bases lining up with TRBD2. The CDR3 contains 16 residues. CDR1 SGHNT and CDR2 YENEEA come from the germline V gene. J lost 4 bases, V lost 1 base, and 8 bases had no gene match. In DNA, the CDR3 is TGTGCCAGCAGCTTAGTTGGGCGGGAGATGGCAGATACGCAGTATTTT. It codes for CASSLVGREMADTQYF.

This clonotype appeared a single time. The V call is TRBV20-1, the J call TRBJ1-5; a weak D match, TRBD1 (5 bases). Germline V gene data show CDR1 as DFQATT and CDR2 as SNEGSKA (reference sequence). Trimming removed 2 bases at V and 2 bases at J, with 16 bases between. The length of the CDR3 is 16 residues. CDR3 DNA: TGCAGTGCTAGATTAAGGGGCAGGTCTGGCAATCAGCCCCAGCATTTT. It yields the protein CSARLRGRSGNQPQHF.

This clonotype has only a few counts. V usage is TRBV27 and J usage is TRBJ2-3; D remains ambiguous. The CDR3 is 15 residues long. Germline lookup yields CDR1 MNHEY and CDR2 SMNVEV (reference sequence). Trimming shortened V by 7 bases and J by 3 bases, and 17 bases separated the two germline ends. DNA for the CDR3: TGTGCCAGCAACCAGAGGCTATCGGCAACAGATACGCAGTATTTT. Translating gives CASNQRLSATDTQYF.